This T cell receptor (beta chain) was documented in a study of cytotoxic CD8 clonotypes in ibrutinib-treated CLL. Turning to the study itself: Sample averages reached 250,000 or so productive templates and approximately 93,000 productive rearrangements. The study's findings and limits: Ibrutinib response saw clonality rise, and progression saw it return toward baseline.

CDR1 is SGHTA, CDR2 FQGTGA, per germline. V lost 4 bases, J lost 4 bases, and 2 bases stayed unmatched. The CDR3 sequence is 14 residues long. Data came from immunoSEQ multiplex PCR; TCRdb stores just in-frame clones and leaves some out. The sample records tens of thousands of clones, roughly 70% being singletons. This clone was detected only a few times. Its antigen is unidentified. Different DNA sequences within this sample yield the same CDR3. The chain carries TRBV7-3 and TRBJ2-3; 10 nucleotides line up with TRBD1. The source was PBMCs, collected after 12 months of ibrutinib treatment. This receptor was identified in a human donor with chronic lymphocytic leukemia. This CDR3 reads CASSSGQGADTQYF. The CDR3 nucleotides read TGTGCCAGCAGCTCCGGACAGGGGGCAGATACGCAGTATTTT.